This T cell receptor (beta chain) was recorded in a study of OX40 agonist ivuxolimab in advanced cancers. Study overall: The group had a mean age of roughly 65 years, ranged from 23 to 79, and was 82.7% male. Study-level points and caveats: Among the least clonally expanded were partial responders at 0.1-3.0 mg/kg. The CD4+ and CD8+ T cells in the blood had expanded clonally by week 6 at 0.1 to 3.0 mg/kg.

The germline V gene has CDR1 SGHVS and CDR2 FQNEAQ. The V gene lost 1 base and the J gene lost 6 bases, with 13 bases spanning the gap. The CDR3 sequence is 15 residues long. The protocol was immunoSEQ multiplex PCR, while the TCRdb copy is restricted to in-frame clones and leaves out a portion. The sample shows about 77,000 clones, around 86% of them seen only once. A remark on this clone: Its antigen is not known.

Specimen: CD4+ or CD8+ T cells sorted from blood, collected in a trial of the OX40 agonist ivuxolimab. V gene TRBV7-8 combines with J gene TRBJ2-1, with D maybe TRBD2 (5 bases). This clonotype originated in an adult with an advanced solid tumor such as melanoma, head and neck, liver or kidney cancer. CDR3 coding DNA: TGTGCCAGCAGCTTAGGCGTGAGGGTAGGCAATGAGCAGTTCTTC. Amino acids: CASSLGVRVGNEQFF.